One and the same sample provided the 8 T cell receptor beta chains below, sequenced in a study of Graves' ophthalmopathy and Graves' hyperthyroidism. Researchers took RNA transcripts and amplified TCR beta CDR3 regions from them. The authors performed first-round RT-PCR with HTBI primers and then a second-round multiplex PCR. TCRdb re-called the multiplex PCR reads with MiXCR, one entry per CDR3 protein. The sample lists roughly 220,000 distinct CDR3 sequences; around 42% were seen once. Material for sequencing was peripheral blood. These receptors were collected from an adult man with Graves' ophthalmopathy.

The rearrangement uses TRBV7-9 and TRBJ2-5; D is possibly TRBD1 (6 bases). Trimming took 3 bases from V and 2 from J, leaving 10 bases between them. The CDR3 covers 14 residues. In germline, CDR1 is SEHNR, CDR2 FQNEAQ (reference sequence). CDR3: CASSFLGQQETQYF. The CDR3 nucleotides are TGTGCCAGCAGCTTTCTAGGACAGCAAGAGACCCAGTACTTC.

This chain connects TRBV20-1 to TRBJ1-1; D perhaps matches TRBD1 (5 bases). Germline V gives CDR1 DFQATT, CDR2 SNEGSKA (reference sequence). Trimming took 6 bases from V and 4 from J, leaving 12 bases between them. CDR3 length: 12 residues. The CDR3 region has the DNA TGCAGTGCCTGGGACCGACGCACTGAAGCTTTCTTT. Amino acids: CSAWDRRTEAFF.

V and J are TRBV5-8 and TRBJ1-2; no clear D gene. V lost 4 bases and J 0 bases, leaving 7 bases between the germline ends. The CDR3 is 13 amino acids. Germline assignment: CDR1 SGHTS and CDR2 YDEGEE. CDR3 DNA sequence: TGTGCCAGCAGCCAATGGACTAACTATGGCTACACCTTC. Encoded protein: CASSQWTNYGYTF.

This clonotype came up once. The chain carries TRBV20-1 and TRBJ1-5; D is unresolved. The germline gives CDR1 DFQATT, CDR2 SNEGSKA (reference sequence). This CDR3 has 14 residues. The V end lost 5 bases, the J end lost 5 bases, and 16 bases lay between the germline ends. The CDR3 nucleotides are TGCAGTGCTCAGACTACAGAAGCTCATCAGCCCCAGCATTTT. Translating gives CSAQTTEAHQPQHF.

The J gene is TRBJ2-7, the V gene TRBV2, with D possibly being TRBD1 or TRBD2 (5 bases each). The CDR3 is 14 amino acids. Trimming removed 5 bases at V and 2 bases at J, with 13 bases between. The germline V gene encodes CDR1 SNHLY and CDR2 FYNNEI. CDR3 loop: CASSTRDGAYEQYF. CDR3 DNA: TGTGCCAGCAGTACACGGGACGGTGCCTACGAGCAGTACTTC. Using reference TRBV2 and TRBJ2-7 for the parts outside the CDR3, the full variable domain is EPEVTQTPSHQVTQMGQEVILRCVPISNHLYFYWYRQILGQKVEFLVSFYNNEISEKSEIFDDQFSVERPDGSNFTLKIRSTKLEDSAMYFCASSTRDGAYEQYFGPGTRLTVT.

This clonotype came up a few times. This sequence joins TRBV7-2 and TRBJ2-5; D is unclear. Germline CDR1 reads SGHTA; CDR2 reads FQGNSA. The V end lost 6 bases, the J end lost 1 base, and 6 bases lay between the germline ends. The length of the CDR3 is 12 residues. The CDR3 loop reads CASRQFQETQYF. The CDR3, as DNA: TGTGCCAGCAGGCAGTTCCAAGAGACCCAGTACTTC.

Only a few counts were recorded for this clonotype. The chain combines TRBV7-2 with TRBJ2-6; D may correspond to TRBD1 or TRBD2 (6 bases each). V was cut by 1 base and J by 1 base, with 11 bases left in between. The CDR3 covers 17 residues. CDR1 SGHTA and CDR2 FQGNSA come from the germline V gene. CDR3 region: CASSLEGGGSGANVLTF. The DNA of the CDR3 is TGTGCCAGCAGCTTAGAGGGGGGCGGGTCTGGGGCCAACGTCCTGACTTTC.

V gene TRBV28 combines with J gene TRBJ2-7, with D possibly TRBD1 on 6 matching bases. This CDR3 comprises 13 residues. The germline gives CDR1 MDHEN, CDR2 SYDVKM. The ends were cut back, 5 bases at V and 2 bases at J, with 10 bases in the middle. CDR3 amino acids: CASSQGDTYEQYF. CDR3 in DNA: TGTGCCAGCAGTCAAGGGGACACCTACGAGCAGTACTTC. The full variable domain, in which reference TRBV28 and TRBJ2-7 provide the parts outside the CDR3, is DVKVTQSSRYLVKRTGEKVFLECVQDMDHENMFWYRQDPGLGLRLIYFSYDVKMKEKGDIPEGYSVSREKKERFSLILESASTNQTSMYLCASSQGDTYEQYFGPGTRLTVT.